This TCR beta chain appears in the sequencing data of a study of T cell repertoires in cytomegalovirus infection. Across the whole study: From public TCR beta signatures came an indication of both CMV infection and matching HLA type. Regarding the study as a whole: CMV-specific HLA-C-restricted TCR beta clonotypes dominated the ex vivo response. Pooled public TCR beta family frequency picked out CMV carriers with the relevant HLA.

TCRdb passed the reads through MiXCR, listing each CDR3 protein once. The sample has 200,000 to 300,000 distinct CDR3 sequences, approximately 6.7% seen once. This clonotype was seen more than once but under ten times. Its antigen is as yet unknown. The CDR3 sequence is 16 residues long. Germline V lookup: CDR1 SGHVS, CDR2 FQNEAQ. The ends lost 6 bases at V and 2 bases at J; junction bases unmatched: 11. The sample comprised PBMCs. This TCR derives from a human donor in good health (CMV status not recorded). Some clones in this sample may be carry-over from other donors' samples. The chain is built from TRBV7-8 and TRBJ2-3; 7 bases are a match to TRBD1. The CDR3 region has the DNA TGTGCCAGCAGATTAACCGGGACAGCTTCCACAGATACGCAGTATTTT. Translated, it gives CASRLTGTASTDTQYF.